This TCR beta chain appears in the sequencing data of a study of PD-1 blockade in classical Hodgkin lymphoma. On the study more broadly: Patients had nivolumab dosed at 3 mg/kg, delivered intravenously every 2 weeks.

V gave up 5 bases and J gave up 3 bases, with 11 bases separating them. Germline V gives CDR1 MNHNS, CDR2 SASEGT. This CDR3 is 13 amino acids long. TCRdb's table, derived via immunoSEQ multiplex PCR, lists solely in-frame clones and lacks some. The sample lists under 70,000 clones, 70% to 80% occurring once. Findings and limits, study-wide: Baseline TCR diversity was reportedly lower in newly diagnosed patients than healthy donors. The diversity seen at baseline in complete responders resembled that of newly diagnosed patients.

As regards this clone: Its antigen is unidentified.

Brentuximab vedotin exposure varied among the patients, all of whom had relapsed after autologous stem cell transplantation. Sequencing used peripheral blood mononuclear cells (PBMCs), obtained before the second cycle of nivolumab. The TCR sequence derives from a human donor with classical Hodgkin lymphoma. V is TRBV6-1 and J is TRBJ2-7; perhaps TRBD1 as D (6 bases). Here the CDR3 reads CASSWGHRYEQYF. The CDR3 DNA sequence: TGTGCCAGCAGTTGGGGACACCGCTACGAGCAGTACTTC.